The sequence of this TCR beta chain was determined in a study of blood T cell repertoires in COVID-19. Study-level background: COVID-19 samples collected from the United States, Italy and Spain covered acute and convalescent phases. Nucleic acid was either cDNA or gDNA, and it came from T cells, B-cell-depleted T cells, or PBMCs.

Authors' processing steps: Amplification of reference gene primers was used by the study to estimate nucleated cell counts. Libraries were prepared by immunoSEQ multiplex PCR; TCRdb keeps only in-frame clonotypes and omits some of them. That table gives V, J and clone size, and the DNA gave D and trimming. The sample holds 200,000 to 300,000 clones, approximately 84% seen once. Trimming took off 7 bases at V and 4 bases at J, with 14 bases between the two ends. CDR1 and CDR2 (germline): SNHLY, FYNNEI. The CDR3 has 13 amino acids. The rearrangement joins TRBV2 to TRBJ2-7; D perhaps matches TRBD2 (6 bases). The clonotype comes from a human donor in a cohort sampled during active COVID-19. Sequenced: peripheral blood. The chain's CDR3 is CASTWGVRYEQYF. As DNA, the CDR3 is TGTGCCAGCACCTGGGGGGTCAGGTACGAGCAGTACTTC. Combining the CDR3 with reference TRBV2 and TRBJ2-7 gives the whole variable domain EPEVTQTPSHQVTQMGQEVILRCVPISNHLYFYWYRQILGQKVEFLVSFYNNEISEKSEIFDDQFSVERPDGSNFTLKIRSTKLEDSAMYFCASTWGVRYEQYFGPGTRLTVT.